The 23 T cell receptor beta chains reported below all come from one sample, sequenced in a study of regulatory T cells in long-lasting Graves disease. The authors built TCR beta libraries using iRepertoire HTBI primers and Arm-PCR of CDR3 regions. TCRdb ran MiXCR on the multiplex PCR reads and lists one entry per CDR3 protein. This sample has about 660,000 distinct CDR3 sequences, with 25% to 35% found just once. Specified time point: persistent/refractory GD, antithyroid drugs over 5 years with positive TRAb. The TCR library used RNA extracted from PBMCs. Here the sequenced sample was peripheral blood mononuclear cells (PBMCs), taken when the disease was refractory, from a patient treated with antithyroid drugs. All receptors come from a female donor with Graves disease.

This clonotype was seen a few times. The V and J genes are TRBV5-1 and TRBJ1-1; the match to TRBD1 covers 9 bases. The CDR3 is made up of 17 amino acids. The ends lost 3 bases at V and 5 bases at J; junction bases unmatched: 14. The germline V gene has CDR1 SGHRS and CDR2 YFSETQ. The DNA of the CDR3 is TGCGCCAGCAGCTACCCAACTCCGGGACAGGGTAATACTGAAGCTTTCTTT. It codes for CASSYPTPGQGNTEAFF.

This clonotype was detected only a few times. The chain has TRBV6-1 and TRBJ1-5; D remains unclear. Trimming left V 9 bases short and J 4 bases short, with 13 bases between. This CDR3 is 13 amino acids long. Germline-derived CDR1 and CDR2 are MNHNS and SASEGT. The CDR3 spells CASEHSQNQPQHF. CDR3 nucleotides: TGTGCCAGTGAGCACAGTCAGAATCAGCCCCAGCATTTT.

This sequence joins TRBV10-3 and TRBJ1-1; TRBD1 agrees at 9 bases. The germline V gene has CDR1 ENHRY and CDR2 SYGVKD. J was trimmed by 1 base and V by 4 bases; bases with no gene match: 13. The CDR3 is 18 amino acids. The CDR3: CAISGRGQGSLQNTEAFF. The CDR3 coding sequence is TGTGCCATCAGTGGGAGAGGACAGGGGTCCCTGCAGAACACTGAAGCTTTCTTT.

The V gene is TRBV27, the J gene TRBJ1-2; 11 nucleotides line up with TRBD1. V dropped 0 bases and J dropped 8; count of bases not matched to a gene: 5. The CDR3 sequence is 15 residues long. In germline, CDR1 is MNHEY, CDR2 SMNVEV (reference sequence). The CDR3 region is CASSLSAGTGGGYTF. CDR3 DNA sequence: TGTGCCAGCAGTTTATCGGCAGGGACAGGGGGGGGCTACACCTTC.

The chain links TRBV3-1 to TRBJ1-1, with D possibly TRBD1 on 6 matching bases. The germline gives CDR1 LGHDT, CDR2 YNNKEL (reference sequence). The CDR3 consists of 15 residues. The germline V and J ends were trimmed by 1 base and 0 bases, with 9 bases remaining between them. CDR3 DNA: TGTGCCAGCAGCCAAGGGGGGCCCGTGAACACTGAAGCTTTCTTT. Encoded protein: CASSQGGPVNTEAFF.

The V and J genes are TRBV6-1 and TRBJ1-2; D not resolved. CDR3 size: 13 residues. The V end was cut by 6 bases, the J end by 5 bases, with 13 bases between. Germline assignment: CDR1 MNHNS and CDR2 SASEGT. The CDR3 sequence: CASSQELSYGYTF. The CDR3 DNA sequence: TGTGCCAGCAGCCAGGAGCTTTCGTATGGCTACACCTTC.

The gene calls are TRBV5-1 and TRBJ1-1, with TRBD1 matching over 8 bases. The CDR3 length is 14 residues. In germline, CDR1 is SGHRS, CDR2 YFSETQ. The trim removed 5 bases at V and 5 bases at J, leaving 8 bases unmatched. The CDR3: CASRFPGGRTEAFF. CDR3 sequence (DNA): TGCGCCAGCAGATTCCCAGGGGGCCGGACTGAAGCTTTCTTT. The full variable domain, with the rest looked up from reference TRBV5-1 and TRBJ1-1, is KAGVTQTPRYLIKTRGQQVTLSCSPISGHRSVSWYQQTPGQGLQFLFEYFSETQRNKGNFPGRFSGRQFSNSRSEMNVSTLELGDSALYLCASRFPGGRTEAFFGQGTRLTVV.

There are a few counts of this clonotype. This chain links TRBV30 with TRBJ2-1; TRBD2 matches 11 bases. With 2 bases clipped from V and 4 bases from J, the junction kept 7 bases outside the gene matches. This CDR3 contains 16 residues. Looked up from germline, CDR1 is GTSNPN and CDR2 is SVGIG (reference sequence). CDR3 residues: CAWSKIGTSGYNEQFF. The CDR3 coding sequence is TGTGCCTGGAGTAAAATCGGGACTAGCGGTTACAATGAGCAGTTCTTC. The full variable domain, completed using reference TRBV30 and TRBJ2-1, is SQTIHQWPATLVQPVGSPLSLECTVEGTSNPNLYWYRQAAGRGLQLLFYSVGIGQISSEVPQNLSASRPQDRQFILSSKKLLLSDSGFYLCAWSKIGTSGYNEQFFGPGTRLTVL.

The V gene is TRBV14, the J gene TRBJ1-1, with TRBD1 matching 7 bases. The CDR3 length is 13 residues. Germline loops: CDR1 SGHDN, CDR2 FVKESK. V shed 3 bases, J shed 8 bases, and the junction held 6 bases outside the gene matches. The CDR3 is CASSQIGQVEAFF. For the CDR3, the DNA is TGTGCCAGCAGCCAGATCGGACAGGTGGAAGCTTTCTTT. The variable domain in full, with the rest retrieved from reference TRBV14 and TRBJ1-1, is EAGVTQFPSHSVIEKGQTVTLRCDPISGHDNLYWYRRVMGKEIKFLLHFVKESKQDESGMPNNRFLAERTGGTYSTLKVQPAELEDSGVYFCASSQIGQVEAFFGQGTRLTVV.

V is TRBV29-1 and J is TRBJ1-3, with 9 bases that match TRBD1. After removal of 2 bases from V and 4 bases from J, the junction contained 6 bases not matched to a gene. This CDR3 has 15 residues. Germline V gene lookup returns CDR1 SQVTM and CDR2 ANQGSEA. This chain's CDR3 is CSVETGQGGGNTIYF. In DNA form, the CDR3 reads TGCAGCGTTGAAACGGGACAGGGTGGAGGAAACACCATATATTTT.

This clonotype was counted once. The rearrangement uses TRBV4-1 and TRBJ1-1, with D unresolved. This CDR3 contains 17 residues. The germline CDR1 and CDR2 sequences are MGHRA and YSYEKL. V was pared by 0 bases and J by 0 bases, with 14 bases between. The CDR3 loop is CASSQDMETGMNTEAFF. DNA for the CDR3: TGCGCCAGCAGCCAAGATATGGAGACGGGGATGAACACTGAAGCTTTCTTT.

This clonotype was detected many times. The chain is built from TRBV15 and TRBJ1-2; D remains ambiguous. V was clipped by 0 bases and J by 3 bases, with 8 bases between them. This CDR3 has 14 residues. From germline, CDR1 is LNHNV and CDR2 YYDKDF (reference sequence). This CDR3 is CATSRDKADYGYTF. CDR3 DNA sequence: TGTGCCACCAGCAGAGATAAGGCAGACTATGGCTACACCTTC.

This clonotype has ten or more counts. This chain uses TRBV28 with TRBJ1-4; possibly TRBD1 for D (6 bases). Germline CDR1 reads MDHEN; CDR2 reads SYDVKM. The CDR3 has 15 residues. Trimming took off 7 bases at V and 8 bases at J, with 20 bases between the two ends. The CDR3 sequence: CASTSPGAVGEKLFF. The CDR3 nucleotides read TGTGCCAGCACCTCCCCGGGGGCGGTTGGAGAAAAACTGTTTTTT. Combining the CDR3 with reference TRBV28 and TRBJ1-4 gives the whole variable domain DVKVTQSSRYLVKRTGEKVFLECVQDMDHENMFWYRQDPGLGLRLIYFSYDVKMKEKGDIPEGYSVSREKKERFSLILESASTNQTSMYLCASTSPGAVGEKLFFGSGTQLSVL.

This clonotype was detected only a few times. The rearrangement joins TRBV6-5 to TRBJ2-2; tentative D call: TRBD1 (5 bases). Germline CDR1 MNHEY, CDR2 SVGAGI. V was trimmed by 4 bases and J by 6 bases, leaving 15 bases between them. The length of the CDR3 is 15 residues. This chain's CDR3 is CASSSGHSRAGELFF. The CDR3 nucleotides are TGTGCCAGCAGTTCCGGACATTCCCGGGCCGGGGAGCTGTTTTTT.

The rearrangement links TRBV25-1 to TRBJ2-7; possibly TRBD2 for D (5 bases). This CDR3 region has 15 residues. Per germline, CDR1 MGHDK and CDR2 SYGVNS. V dropped 1 base and J dropped 6 bases, with 16 bases sitting between them. The CDR3 DNA reads TGTGCCAGCAGTGAATTTTCTAGCTACATCTCCGAGCAGTACTTC. It specifies CASSEFSSYISEQYF.

This clonotype came up many times. The chain has TRBV6-1 and TRBJ1-1, with a weak D call TRBD1 (6 bases). Trimming removed 7 bases at V and 6 bases at J, with 15 bases between. Germline V lookup: CDR1 MNHNS, CDR2 SASEGT. This CDR3 contains 13 residues. CDR3 loop: CASTQPRGSEAFF. CDR3 nucleotide sequence: TGTGCCAGCACACAACCCAGGGGCTCTGAAGCTTTCTTT.

This clonotype was picked up a small number of times. The chain is built from TRBV25-1 and TRBJ1-1; 7 bases are a match to TRBD1. The CDR3 runs 14 residues. Trimming at V came to 4 bases and at J to 1 base, leaving 3 bases not matched to a gene. The germline V gene encodes CDR1 MGHDK and CDR2 SYGVNS. The CDR3 spells CASSATGSNTEAFF. CDR3 DNA sequence: TGTGCCAGCAGTGCGACAGGGTCGAACACTGAAGCTTTCTTT. The variable domain in full, with the rest retrieved from reference TRBV25-1 and TRBJ1-1, is EADIYQTPRYLVIGTGKKITLECSQTMGHDKMYWYQQDPGMELHLIHYSYGVNSTEKGDLSSESTVSRIRTEHFPLTLESARPSHTSQYLCASSATGSNTEAFFGQGTRLTVV.

This clonotype occurred many times. The chain couples TRBV27 to TRBJ1-2, with D possibly matching TRBD1 (5 bases). CDR1 and CDR2 from the germline V gene are MNHEY and SMNVEV (reference sequence). The germline V and J ends were trimmed by 3 bases and 4 bases, with 9 bases remaining between them. The CDR3 is 13 amino acids. CDR3 nucleotides: TGTGCCAGCAGTTTTCCAGGGAGCTATGGCTACACCTTC. Translated: CASSFPGSYGYTF.

This clonotype has more than one count but fewer than ten. The chain employs TRBV7-9 and TRBJ2-5; 10 positions match TRBD2. This CDR3 is 16 amino acids long. With 2 bases clipped from V and 3 bases from J, the junction kept 6 bases outside the gene matches. CDR1 is SEHNR and CDR2 is FQNEAQ in the germline V gene (reference sequence). CDR3 region: CASSLTVSGRKETQYF. Here the CDR3 DNA reads TGTGCCAGCAGCTTAACGGTTAGCGGGAGGAAAGAGACCCAGTACTTC.

The V gene is TRBV19, the J gene TRBJ1-1; unclear D gene. Trimming cost V 7 bases and J 7 bases, with 16 bases left between them. This CDR3 is built from 13 residues. Per the germline V gene, CDR1 is LNHDA and CDR2 is SQIVND (reference sequence). In DNA form, the CDR3 reads TGTGCCAGTACCGGGCAGGCGTTGGGTGAAGCTTTCTTT. It codes for CASTGQALGEAFF.

In its sample, this clonotype was seen a few times. This rearrangement joins TRBV6-1 to TRBJ1-1; the D is unclear. This CDR3 has 15 residues. The V gene's germline CDR1 is MNHNS and CDR2 SASEGT. V gave up 0 bases and J gave up 1 base, with 9 bases separating them. For the CDR3, the DNA is TGTGCCAGCAGTGAAGCGCTTCTGGAGAACACTGAAGCTTTCTTT. It yields the protein CASSEALLENTEAFF.

This chain links TRBV7-9 with TRBJ2-7; either TRBD1 or TRBD2 may fit D (5 bases each). The CDR3 sequence is 18 residues long. With 3 bases removed from V and 3 bases from J, the gap between germline ends came to 24 bases. Germline CDR1 is SEHNR and CDR2 is FQNEAQ (reference sequence). CDR3 residues: CASSFFLPGRGGYYEQYF. The CDR3 DNA reads as TGTGCCAGCAGCTTCTTTTTACCGGGTAGGGGCGGGTACTACGAGCAGTACTTC.

There are a few counts of this clonotype. V usage is TRBV2 and J usage is TRBJ2-7; 8 bases are a match to TRBD2. The CDR3 runs to 19 residues. The V gene's germline CDR1 is SNHLY and CDR2 FYNNEI. J was trimmed by 3 bases and V by 1 base; bases with no gene match: 17. For the CDR3, the DNA is TGTGCCAGCAGTGAAGGACCAATCTGGGGTAGCGGGGCTATCTACGAGCAGTACTTC. It specifies CASSEGPIWGSGAIYEQYF.